This entry is about one T cell receptor beta chain. Its specificity is unknown. This sample was included in a study of TIL therapy for anti-PD-1-resistant metastatic lung cancer. Time point meaning: pre-treatment sample, taken before nivolumab and TIL therapy. Patients were adults with stage 4 NSCLC. Broader study findings: Treatment-naive, never-smoker and oncogene-addicted patients were overrepresented in this highly selected cohort.

V dropped 6 bases and J dropped 7 bases, with 13 bases sitting between them. Germline V lookup: CDR1 SGHRS, CDR2 YFSETQ. This CDR3 has 13 amino acids. Sequencing used immunoSEQ v3. The method was immunoSEQ multiplex PCR; TCRdb's version includes in-frame clones alone and lacks a portion of them. The sample consists of about 52,000 clones, roughly 78% of them appearing once. The V gene is TRBV5-1, the J gene TRBJ2-2; D is tentatively TRBD1 or TRBD2 (5 bases each). The source material was blood, sampled at baseline. The source of this sequence is a woman aged 30 to 85 with non-small cell lung cancer. The DNA for the CDR3 is TGCGCCAGCACGACAGCGGACGGCGGGGAGCTGTTTTTT. Its translation: CASTTADGGELFF. Supplemented by reference TRBV5-1 and TRBJ2-2, the full variable domain reads KAGVTQTPRYLIKTRGQQVTLSCSPISGHRSVSWYQQTPGQGLQFLFEYFSETQRNKGNFPGRFSGRQFSNSRSEMNVSTLELGDSALYLCASTTADGGELFFGEGSRLTVL.